This TCR beta chain was profiled in a study of regulatory T cells in long-lasting Graves disease. Looking at the study overall: To qualify as persistent, Graves' disease required over 5 years of antithyroid drugs with positive TSH receptor antibodies.

Time point denoted: persistent/refractory GD, antithyroid drugs over 5 years with positive TRAb. There was RNA extracted from PBMCs, and the TCR library was made from it. The TCR beta library used iRepertoire HTBI primers with Arm-PCR amplification of CDR3. TCRdb re-called the multiplex PCR reads through MiXCR, storing one row per CDR3 protein. Of over 350,000 distinct CDR3 sequences in the sample, 20% to 25% were seen once. This clonotype was recorded many times. Germline-derived CDR1 and CDR2 are MDHEN and SYDVKM. Trimming removed 6 bases from V and 1 base from J, with 12 bases in between. This CDR3 spans 14 amino acids.

The J gene is TRBJ1-1, the V gene TRBV28; a possible D gene is TRBD1 (6 bases). This TCR was sampled from a female donor with Graves disease. The sequencing here drew on peripheral blood mononuclear cells (PBMCs), taken when the disease was refractory, from a patient treated with antithyroid drugs. CDR3 sequence (DNA): TGTGCCAGCAGCTATACAGGGAAGAACACTGAAGCTTTCTTT. It codes for CASSYTGKNTEAFF.